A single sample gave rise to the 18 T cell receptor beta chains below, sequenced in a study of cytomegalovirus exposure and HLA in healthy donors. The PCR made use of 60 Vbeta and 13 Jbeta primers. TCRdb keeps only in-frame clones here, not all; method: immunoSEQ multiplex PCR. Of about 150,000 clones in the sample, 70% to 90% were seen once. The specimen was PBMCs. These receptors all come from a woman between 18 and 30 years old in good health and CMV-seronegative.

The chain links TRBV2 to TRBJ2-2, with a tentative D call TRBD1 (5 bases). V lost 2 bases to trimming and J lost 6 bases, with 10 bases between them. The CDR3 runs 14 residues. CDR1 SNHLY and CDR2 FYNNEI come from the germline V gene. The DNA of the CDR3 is TGTGCCAGCAGTGAACAGGGTGGATCCGGGGAGCTGTTTTTT. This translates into CASSEQGGSGELFF.

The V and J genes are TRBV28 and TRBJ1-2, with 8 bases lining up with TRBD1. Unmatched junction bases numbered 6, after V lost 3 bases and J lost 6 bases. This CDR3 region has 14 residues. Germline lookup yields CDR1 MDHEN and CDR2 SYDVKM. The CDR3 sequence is CASSFPTGDHGYTF. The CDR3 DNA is TGTGCCAGCAGTTTCCCGACAGGGGACCATGGCTACACCTTC.

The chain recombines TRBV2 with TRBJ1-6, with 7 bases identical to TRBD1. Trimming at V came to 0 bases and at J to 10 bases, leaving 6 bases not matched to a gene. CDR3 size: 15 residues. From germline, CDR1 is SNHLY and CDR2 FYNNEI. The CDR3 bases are TGTGCCAGCAGTGAAGCATTAGGGGGCGGGTCACCCCTCCACTTT. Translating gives CASSEALGGGSPLHF.

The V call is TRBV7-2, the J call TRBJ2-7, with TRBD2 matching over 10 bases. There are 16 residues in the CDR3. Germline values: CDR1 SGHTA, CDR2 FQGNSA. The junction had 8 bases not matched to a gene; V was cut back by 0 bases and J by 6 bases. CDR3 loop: CASSLAGLAGVAEQYF. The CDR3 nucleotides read TGTGCCAGCAGCTTAGCTGGGCTAGCGGGAGTCGCCGAGCAGTACTTC.

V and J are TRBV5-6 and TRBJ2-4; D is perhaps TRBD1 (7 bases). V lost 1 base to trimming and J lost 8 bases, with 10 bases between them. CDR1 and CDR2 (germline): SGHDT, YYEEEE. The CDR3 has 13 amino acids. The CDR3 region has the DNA TGTGCCAGCAGCTTGACAGGGGAGGACATTCAGTACTTC. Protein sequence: CASSLTGEDIQYF.

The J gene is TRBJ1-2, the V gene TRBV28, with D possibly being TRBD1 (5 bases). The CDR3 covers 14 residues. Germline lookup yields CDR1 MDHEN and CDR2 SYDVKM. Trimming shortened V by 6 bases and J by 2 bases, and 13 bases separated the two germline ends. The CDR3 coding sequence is TGTGCCAGCAGGGCTGGGGGGTCGAACTATGGCTACACCTTC. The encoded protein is CASRAGGSNYGYTF.

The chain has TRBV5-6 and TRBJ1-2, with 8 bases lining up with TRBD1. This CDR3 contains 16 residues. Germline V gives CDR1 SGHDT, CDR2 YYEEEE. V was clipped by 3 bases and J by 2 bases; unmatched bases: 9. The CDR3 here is CASSSLNRGFNYGYTF. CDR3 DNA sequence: TGTGCCAGCAGCTCATTAAACAGGGGGTTCAACTATGGCTACACCTTC. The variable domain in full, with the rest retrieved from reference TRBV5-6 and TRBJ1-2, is DAGVTQSPTHLIKTRGQQVTLRCSPKSGHDTVSWYQQALGQGPQFIFQYYEEEERQRGNFPDRFSGHQFPNYSSELNVNALLLGDSALYLCASSSLNRGFNYGYTFGSGTRLTVV.

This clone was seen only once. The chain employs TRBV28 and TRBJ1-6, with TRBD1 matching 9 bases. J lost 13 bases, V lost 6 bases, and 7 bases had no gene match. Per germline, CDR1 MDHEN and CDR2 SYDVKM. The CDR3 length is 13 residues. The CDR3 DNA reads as TGTGCCAGCAGGGGACAGGGAGTGTCCCCCCTCCACTTT. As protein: CASRGQGVSPLHF.

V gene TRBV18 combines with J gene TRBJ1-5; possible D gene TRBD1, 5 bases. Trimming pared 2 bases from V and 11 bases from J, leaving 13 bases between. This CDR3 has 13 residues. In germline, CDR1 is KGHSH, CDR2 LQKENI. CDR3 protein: CASSPTGEGTQHF. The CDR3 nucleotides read TGTGCCAGCTCACCAACGGGGGAGGGAACCCAGCATTTT.

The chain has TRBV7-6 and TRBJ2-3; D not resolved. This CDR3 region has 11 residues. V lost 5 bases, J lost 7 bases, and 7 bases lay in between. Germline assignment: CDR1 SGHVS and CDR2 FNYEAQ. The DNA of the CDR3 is TGTGCCAGCAGCCCAGGCAATACGCAGTATTTT. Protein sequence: CASSPGNTQYF.

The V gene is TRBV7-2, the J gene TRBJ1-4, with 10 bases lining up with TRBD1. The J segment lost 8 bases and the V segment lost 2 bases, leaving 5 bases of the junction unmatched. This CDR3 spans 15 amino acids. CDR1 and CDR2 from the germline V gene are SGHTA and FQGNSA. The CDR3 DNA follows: TGTGCCAGCAGCTTACTCGGACAGGGGGAGGAAAAACTGTTTTTT. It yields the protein CASSLLGQGEEKLFF.

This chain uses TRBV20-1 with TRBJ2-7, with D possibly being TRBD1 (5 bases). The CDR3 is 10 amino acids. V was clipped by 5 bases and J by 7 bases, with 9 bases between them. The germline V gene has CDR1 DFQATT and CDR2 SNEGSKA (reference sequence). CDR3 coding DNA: TGCAGTGCTGGGGCTCGGGAGCAGTACTTC. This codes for CSAGAREQYF.

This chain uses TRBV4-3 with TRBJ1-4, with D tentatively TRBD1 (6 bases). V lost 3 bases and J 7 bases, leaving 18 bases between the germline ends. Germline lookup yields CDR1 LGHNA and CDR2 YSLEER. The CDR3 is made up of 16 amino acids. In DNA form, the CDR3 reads TGCGCCAGCAGCCATACCTTACAGGGAGAATTTGAAAAACTGTTTTTT. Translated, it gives CASSHTLQGEFEKLFF.

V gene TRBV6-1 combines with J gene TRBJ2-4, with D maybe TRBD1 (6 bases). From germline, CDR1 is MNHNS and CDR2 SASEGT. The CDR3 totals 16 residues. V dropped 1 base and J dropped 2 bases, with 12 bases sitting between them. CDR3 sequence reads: CASSEGGGRSKNIQYF. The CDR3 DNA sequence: TGTGCCAGCAGTGAAGGAGGGGGTCGATCCAAAAACATTCAGTACTTC.

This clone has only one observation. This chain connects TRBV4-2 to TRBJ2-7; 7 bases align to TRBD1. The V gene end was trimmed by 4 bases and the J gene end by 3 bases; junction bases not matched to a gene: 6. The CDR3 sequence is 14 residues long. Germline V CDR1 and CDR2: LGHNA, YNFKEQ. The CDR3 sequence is CASSLDRDLYEQYF. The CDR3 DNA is TGTGCCAGCAGCCTCGACAGGGATCTCTACGAGCAGTACTTC.

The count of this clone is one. This CDR3 reads CASSSRGYEQYF. The CDR3 DNA follows: TGTGCCAGCAGCTCTAGGGGTTACGAGCAGTACTTC. The chain recombines TRBV11-2 with TRBJ2-7, with D perhaps matching TRBD1 (5 bases). V was clipped by 4 bases and J by 4 bases, with 8 bases between them. Germline lookup yields CDR1 SGHAT and CDR2 FQNNGV. The CDR3 is 12 amino acids.

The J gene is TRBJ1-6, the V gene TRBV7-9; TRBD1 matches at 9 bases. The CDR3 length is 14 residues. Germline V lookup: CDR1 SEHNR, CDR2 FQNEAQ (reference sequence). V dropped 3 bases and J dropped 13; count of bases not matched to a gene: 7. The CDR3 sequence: CASSFTGGREPLHF. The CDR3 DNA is TGTGCCAGCAGCTTCACAGGGGGCAGGGAGCCCCTCCACTTT.

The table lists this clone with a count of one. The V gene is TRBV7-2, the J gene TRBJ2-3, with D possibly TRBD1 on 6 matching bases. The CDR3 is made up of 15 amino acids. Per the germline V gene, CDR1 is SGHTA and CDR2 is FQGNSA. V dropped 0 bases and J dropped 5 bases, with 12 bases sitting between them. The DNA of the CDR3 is TGTGCCAGCAGCTTAGCCTGGGGGCCCGGAGATACGCAGTATTTT. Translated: CASSLAWGPGDTQYF. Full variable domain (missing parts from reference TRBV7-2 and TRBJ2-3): GAGVSQSPSNKVTEKGKDVELRCDPISGHTALYWYRQSLGQGLEFLIYFQGNSAPDKSGLPSDRFSAERTGGSVSTLTIQRTQQEDSAVYLCASSLAWGPGDTQYFGPGTRLTVL.